There are a few counts of the clone carrying this T cell receptor (beta chain). Its cognate antigen is unknown. The CDR3 has 16 residues. The V and J ends lost 7 bases and 0 bases respectively, with 17 bases between them. CDR1 and CDR2 from the germline V gene are ENHRY and SYGVKD. TCR beta libraries were made by quantitative 5'-RACE with molecular barcodes. TCRdb called the 5' RACE reads again in MiXCR, with one record for every CDR3 protein. Altogether just under 350,000 distinct CDR3 sequences are present, about 15% being singletons, with the ten largest covering 0.85% to 1.4%. These data are taken from a study of CD8 T cells in ankylosing spondylitis. Study-level results: Reportedly, matched ankylosing spondylitis synovial fluid was significantly enriched for disease-linked clones. Disease-linked clones bore a CD8+ phenotype, appearing relatively rarely in peripheral blood. Within ankylosing spondylitis blood, a TCR beta motif made up of under 10 highly homologous variants appeared to be characteristic.

The sequenced material came from blood, either unsorted or a sorted T cell fraction (not recorded which). This chain links TRBV10-3 with TRBJ2-3; no definite D call. This TCR derives from a male donor with ankylosing spondylitis or in good health (not recorded which). CDR3 in DNA: TGTGCCATCAAAGCTCACAGCCTTACTAGCACAGATACGCAGTATTTT. It specifies CAIKAHSLTSTDTQYF.